The T cell receptor beta chain under discussion was sequenced for a study of cytomegalovirus exposure and HLA in healthy donors (dated by TCRdb to 2017 to 2019). Background for the entire study: In an earlier analysis of around 540 of the donors, 276 Gb of sequence data and 100 million or so unique TCR beta sequences from roughly 200 million T cells were reported. Approximately 300 gigabases of sequencing data and 70 million to 95 million unique TCR sequences made up an early release that covered around 640 HLA-typed donors. Among the approximately 400 genotyped donors, approximately 82% belonged to the genetic ancestry cluster associated with self-reported Caucasian donors. The study aimed to test whether cataloging public T cell receptors could reveal signatures of past pathogen exposure. Using immunosequencing, the study profiled T cell repertoires from fewer than 850 subjects and related those repertoires to cytomegalovirus serostatus. Besides the first cohort of hundreds of subjects, a separate validation cohort made up of 120 different subjects was used. The study combined high-throughput TCR immunosequencing, statistical association of individual TCRs with disease status, and machine learning to predict cytomegalovirus infection status. A later analysis re-analyzed previously published TCR beta repertoires from 650 to 800 donors and added high-resolution HLA genotyping to study TCR occurrence patterns. Rather than drawing on any new phenotypic data, the later analysis identified candidate immune exposures from TCR beta sequences and the way those sequences occurred across donors. In an earlier analysis of 587 of the donors, high-throughput TCR beta sequencing was used to judge whether each TCR beta V gene segment behaved as functional or pseudogenic. Donor age, sex, ethnicity and CMV serostatus were compiled together with the repertoire data. A later genetic analysis used genome-wide SNP genotypes for about 60% of the roughly 700 donors, treating that subset as a discovery cohort. Every repertoire in the discovery cohort had been generated on one and the same sequencing platform. HLA typing included class I and class II loci at four-digit resolution. The number of donors typed differed by locus, with about 629-640 for A, B, C, DRB1 and DQB1, around 560 for DQA1, nearly 610 for DPA1, and under 490 for DPB1. About 5 DR-DQ haplotypes were handled as single units for association and clustering, since linkage in the cohort was strong. Across 398 genotyped donors of the cohort, an average of approximately 220,000 unique TCR beta nucleotide sequences per donor were sequenced, and roughly 17% of those sequences were non-productive.

Results and caveats for the whole study, not just this receptor: In the study, some 160 TCR beta chains were listed as associated with cytomegalovirus. In a later genetic analysis, fewer N-insertions in productive TCRs were reported among donors in an Asian-associated ancestry cluster than the approximately 630-donor mean. A further reported finding was that TCR beta sequences accurately predicted the HLA-A and HLA-B alleles for most subjects in the first cohort. Roughly uniform sequencing depth across donors was assumed in presence/absence analyses, although this assumption may not hold. In a later analysis, several top co-occurrence clusters were reported to appear linked to parvovirus B19, influenza, CMV and Epstein-Barr virus. A later genetic analysis associated a missense DCLRE1C variant with V-gene and J-gene trimming of TCR beta chains, and an independent cohort replicated the association. This cohort had only TCR beta chains sequenced, and the lack of alpha or paired-chain data limited which features could be detected. The classifier was reported to diagnose cytomegalovirus status with high specificity and sensitivity in both the original and validation cohorts. Specific HLA alleles were associated with some 15,000 TCR beta sequences at a false discovery rate of 0.05 in a later analysis. Immune exposure information for the cohort was limited to CMV serostatus. HLA typing was unavailable for some donors at each locus, so association tests used only the typed subset. Some IMGT-functional V segments, including TRBV6-2 and TRBV6-3, could not be told apart with the 87-base-pair reads, so those segments were excluded. A later analysis found that HLA-associated TCR beta chains were more clonally expanded and had lower generation probabilities than equally common non-associated chains. According to a later analysis, most CMV-associated TCR beta chains appeared to be HLA-restricted, and the HLA associations seemed to be driven largely by CMV exposure. A later analysis found that TCR association rates varied across HLA loci, with DRB1 alleles showing the most associated TCRs and HLA-C alleles the fewest. About 17 rarely observed V segments, including chromosome 9 orphons, were excluded from the earlier analysis of 550 to 700 of the donors because counts were too low. While some public TCRs were present in many individuals, most TCR sequences turned up only very rarely across donors. When HLA alleles, especially DR and DQ, strongly co-occurred, TCR associations were difficult to assign to individual alleles. It was suggested by the authors that the approach could potentially be generalized to other disease states and immunological phenotypes. A group of highly shared sequence variants was considered likely to be a technical artifact of the sequencing pipeline. In an earlier analysis of several hundred of the donors, most TCR beta V segments were observed in productive rearrangements about 90% or about 30% of the time, broadly matching IMGT annotations. Correlated functional status among segregating V segments might be attributable to linkage disequilibrium, but an unknown experimental factor could not be ruled out. Three of the identified cytomegalovirus-associated TCR beta chains were confirmed in vitro to be specific for cytomegalovirus antigens.

Preparation of the library involved the immunoSEQ multiplex PCR assay. For the multiplex PCR, a mixture combining 60 forward primers for TCR Vbeta segments and 13 reverse primers for TCR Jbeta segments was used. The CDR3 region of rearranged TCR beta genes was amplified from genomic DNA by a multiplex PCR assay. The Illumina HiSeq System was used to sequence the amplified TCR beta libraries as 87-base-pair reads. Per the source publication's procedure: A later analysis tallied about 77 million unique TCR beta chains across the 600 to 700 repertoires, and some 12 million of those chains were shared by two or more donors. Raw reads were error-corrected and collapsed into unique sequences by a nearest-neighbor algorithm in which closely related sequences were merged to remove PCR and sequencing errors. To assign V, D and J gene segments, CDR3 sequences were aligned to IMGT reference sequences. For a sequence to be retained, a match of at least six nucleotides was required to both a V gene segment and a J gene segment. A rearrangement was called productive if the CDR3 had no stop codons and remained in frame with V and J, and every other rearrangement was called non-productive. Following IMGT convention, CDR3 was defined as the stretch from the second conserved V-encoded cysteine to the conserved J-encoded phenylalanine. The earlier analysis of 500 to 750 of the donors excluded any sequence lacking an unambiguous match to a single V gene segment. An earlier analysis of just under 600 of the donors called V segments functional above 56.7% productive rearrangements and segregating when the between-donor standard deviation exceeded 5%. A statistical classification framework was built to diagnose cytomegalovirus status from the catalog of TCR beta chain sequences. In a later analysis, TCR nucleotide sequences were compared against IMGT/GENE-DB human TR gene sequences so that V and J genes could be assigned. The TCRdist pipeline was used in a later analysis to assign CDR3 sequences and most-parsimonious VDJ recombination scenarios. In a later analysis, each TCR beta chain was defined by its CDR3 amino acid sequence together with its V-gene family, and reads lacking a unique V-gene family were excluded. A later analysis removed 500 to 650 highly shared, low-generation-probability nucleotide sequences to deal with suspected cross-contamination and a sequencing artifact. A later analysis calculated a clonal expansion index for each public chain from normalized within-repertoire ranks of inferred template counts. In a later analysis, generation probabilities were computed with a VDJ recombination model fitted to out-of-frame rearrangements, and the resulting probabilities were checked against IGoR. In a later analysis, TCR-TCR, TCR-HLA and TCR-CMV co-occurrence was scored with hypergeometric tests, and a repertoire-size bias correction was applied to TCR pairs. In a later analysis, false discovery rates were estimated by permuting HLA or CMV assignments 20 times. In a later analysis, co-occurring TCRs were grouped with DBSCAN, and TCRdist sequence similarity was added when clustering was performed within HLA-allele-positive subsets. Repertoires with fewer than 30,000 or more than 120,000 public chains were left out of co-occurrence clustering, as were about five repertoires with anomalous nucleotide sharing. TCRdb holds this immuneACCESS table with in-frame rearrangements only. Some clones are missing; in checked studies, unresolved V genes explain under half, and the rest has no known cause. V and J calls and clone size follow that table, whereas D and trimming were derived from the DNA. In this sample the table shows about 200,000 clones, more than 75% of which occur a single time. The top ten clones comprise 1% to 1.5% of the sample.

About this clone: This clone's antigen is unknown. There are no base qualities to consult, and no much larger clone falls within one base.

The CDR3 sequence holds 14 residues, the cysteine and phenylalanine included. Here the CDR3 DNA is all that survives: 42 bases in frame from base 1. The germline V gene gives CDR1 as MGHDK and CDR2 as SYGVNS. Relative to germline, V is 1 base shorter and J is 2 bases shorter, with 6 bases between their ends. The cohort was made up of roughly 670 healthy bone marrow donors. At the time of sampling, all cohort members were nominally healthy, though unrecorded immune exposures were likely present. The donor tested CMV seronegative, placing the donor among the 300 to 450 seronegative members of the cohort. Every donor gave a peripheral blood sample, and the peripheral blood mononuclear cells from that sample were used for TCR beta sequencing. Genomic DNA extraction from the blood cell samples was performed with the Qiagen DNeasy Blood Extraction Kit.

The sample taken for sequencing was PBMCs. This chain joins TRBV25-1 to TRBJ1-5; the D gene cannot be resolved reliably. The receptor was derived from a young man in good health and CMV-seronegative. The nucleotide sequence reads as follows: TGTGCCAGCAGTGAATCGGGAGGCAATCAGCCCCAGCATTTT. Its product reads: CASSESGGNQPQHF.